The 29 T cell receptor beta chains given below trace back to one sample, sequenced in a study of PD-L1 blockade in urothelial cancer. Here immunoSEQ multiplex PCR was the method, and the copy in TCRdb shows in-frame clones only, minus some. The table has 25,000 to 30,000 clones, approximately 80% seen once. The time point here: peripheral blood 6 weeks after treatment start. Specimen: PBMCs, collected around atezolizumab (anti-PD-L1) treatment. These receptors were obtained from a man aged 70 or older with urothelial cancer.

The V and J genes are TRBV28 and TRBJ1-1; D is unresolved. The V end lost 1 base, the J end lost 6 bases, and 9 bases lay between the germline ends. The germline V gene encodes CDR1 MDHEN and CDR2 SYDVKM. The CDR3 has 13 amino acids. CDR3 bases: TGTGCCAGCAGTTTATCGCAGGCCGCTGAAGCTTTCTTT. Residues: CASSLSQAAEAFF.

The chain carries TRBV14 and TRBJ1-1; tentative D call: TRBD1 (6 bases). CDR3 length equals 13 residues. Germline CDR1 SGHDN, CDR2 FVKESK. The V end lost 4 bases, the J end lost 1 base, and 7 bases lay between the germline ends. The CDR3 protein is CASSLQGNTEAFF. The CDR3 region has the DNA TGTGCCAGCAGCCTACAGGGGAACACTGAAGCTTTCTTT.

The chain recombines TRBV7-8 with TRBJ2-1, with 11 bases lining up with TRBD2. Germline V gene lookup returns CDR1 SGHVS and CDR2 FQNEAQ. V lost 2 bases to trimming and J lost 6 bases; unmatched junction nucleotides: 3. This CDR3 is 15 amino acids long. The CDR3 protein is CASSLLAGGRNEQFF. CDR3 in DNA: TGTGCCAGCAGCTTACTAGCGGGAGGCCGCAATGAGCAGTTCTTC. Supplemented by reference TRBV7-8 and TRBJ2-1, the full variable domain reads GAGVSQSPRYKVAKRGQDVALRCDPISGHVSLFWYQQALGQGPEFLTYFQNEAQLDKSGLPSDRFFAERPEGSVSTLKIQRTQQEDSAVYLCASSLLAGGRNEQFFGPGTRLTVL.

The rearrangement uses TRBV10-3 and TRBJ2-3; D is perhaps TRBD2 (6 bases). Germline V gives CDR1 ENHRY, CDR2 SYGVKD. The CDR3 is made up of 16 amino acids. V was clipped by 3 bases and J by 0 bases, with 13 bases between them. As DNA, the CDR3 is TGTGCCATCAGTGATAGAAAAGCGGGTAGCACAGATACGCAGTATTTT. Protein: CAISDRKAGSTDTQYF.

The J gene is TRBJ2-7, the V gene TRBV30, with a possible D match to TRBD2 (7 bases). The germline V gene encodes CDR1 GTSNPN and CDR2 SVGIG (reference sequence). The CDR3 contains 15 residues. With 0 bases removed from V and 9 bases from J, the gap between germline ends came to 21 bases. CDR3 sequence: CAWSVAGQGPSGQYF. CDR3 in DNA: TGTGCCTGGAGTGTAGCGGGGCAGGGGCCTTCTGGGCAGTACTTC.

This chain connects TRBV14 to TRBJ2-1; 13 nucleotides line up with TRBD2. The V segment lost 4 bases and the J segment 4 bases; nucleotides outside the gene matches: 4. CDR1 and CDR2 (germline): SGHDN, FVKESK. CDR3 size: 16 residues. In DNA form, the CDR3 reads TGTGCCAGCAGCCGAACTAGCGGGGGGGCTTACAATGAGCAGTTCTTC. This translates into CASSRTSGGAYNEQFF.

The chain recombines TRBV11-3 with TRBJ2-3; the D is unclear. With 5 bases removed from V and 2 bases from J, the gap between germline ends came to 5 bases. The CDR3 runs 12 residues. Germline V CDR1 and CDR2: SGHNT, YENEEA. The CDR3 loop is CASSPSTDTQYF. In DNA, the CDR3 is TGTGCCAGCAGCCCATCCACAGATACGCAGTATTTT. Variable domain in full (rest from reference TRBV11-3 and TRBJ2-3): EAGVVQSPRYKIIEKKQPVAFWCNPISGHNTLYWYLQNLGQGPELLIRYENEEAVDDSQLPKDRFSAERLKGVDSTLKIQPAELGDSAVYLCASSPSTDTQYFGPGTRLTVL.

V usage is TRBV2 and J usage is TRBJ2-7; no clear D. The germline V gene encodes CDR1 SNHLY and CDR2 FYNNEI. V shed 6 bases and J shed 4 bases, with 4 bases lying between them. The CDR3 runs to 10 residues. CDR3 DNA sequence: TGTGCCAGCAGAGAGTACGAGCAGTACTTC. This sequence encodes CASREYEQYF.

The V gene is TRBV30, the J gene TRBJ1-4; 9 bases match TRBD1. CDR1 GTSNPN and CDR2 SVGIG come from the germline V gene (reference sequence). V dropped 2 bases and J dropped 8; count of bases not matched to a gene: 6. The CDR3 runs to 14 residues. The CDR3 nucleotides read TGTGCCTGGAGTTCACAGGGGGCGGGGGAAAAACTGTTTTTT. Translating it yields CAWSSQGAGEKLFF.

The chain couples TRBV9 to TRBJ2-1, with 13 bases lining up with TRBD2. Trimming at V came to 3 bases and at J to 8 bases, leaving 23 bases not matched to a gene. The CDR3 runs to 21 residues. Germline CDR1 is SGDLS and CDR2 is YYNGEE. The DNA for the CDR3 is TGTGCCAGCAGCGAGGGGCCTGGACTAGCGGGAGCGCCACAACAATTGGATGAGCAGTTCTTC. Translating it yields CASSEGPGLAGAPQQLDEQFF.

V and J are TRBV5-8 and TRBJ1-5; TRBD1 might be the D (5 bases). Germline V CDR1 and CDR2: SGHTS, YDEGEE. CDR3 length: 14 amino acids. Between the trimmed V and J ends, which lost 2 bases and 7 bases, there was a span of 13 bases. The CDR3 sequence is CASSLWQGGQPQHF. For the CDR3, the DNA is TGTGCCAGCAGCTTATGGCAGGGAGGACAGCCCCAGCATTTT.

The table lists this clone with a count of one. This sequence joins TRBV5-1 and TRBJ1-5; no clear D. The CDR3 contains 13 residues. CDR1 and CDR2 (germline): SGHRS, YFSETQ. V was clipped by 3 bases and J by 4 bases, with 8 bases between them. The chain's CDR3 is CASSSDGNQPQHF. In nucleotides, the CDR3 is TGCGCCAGCAGCTCCGACGGGAATCAGCCCCAGCATTTT.

The genes are TRBV19 and TRBJ2-7; possibly TRBD1 for D (7 bases). This CDR3 is 13 amino acids long. The germline V and J ends were trimmed by 6 bases and 6 bases, with 15 bases remaining between them. CDR1 and CDR2 (germline): LNHDA, SQIVND (reference sequence). Written as DNA, the CDR3 is TGTGCCAGTAGGCAGACAGGGACTTTCGAGCAGTACTTC. Its protein product is CASRQTGTFEQYF.

There are a few counts of this clone. This chain joins TRBV7-2 and TRBJ2-4; tentative D call: TRBD2 (6 bases). This CDR3 comprises 14 residues. Germline loops: CDR1 SGHTA, CDR2 FQGNSA. Between the trimmed V and J ends, which lost 5 bases and 8 bases, there was a span of 16 bases. The CDR3 is CASSRDSHLDIQYF. The CDR3 DNA reads as TGTGCCAGCAGCCGGGACTCCCACCTAGACATTCAGTACTTC.

The V and J genes are TRBV10-3 and TRBJ1-5; TRBD1 matches 7 bases. V shed 3 bases, J shed 2 bases, and the junction held 4 bases outside the gene matches. The CDR3 totals 15 residues. CDR1 and CDR2 from the germline V gene are ENHRY and SYGVKD. The CDR3 here is CAISDRTGGNQPQHF. The CDR3 DNA follows: TGTGCCATCAGTGACAGGACAGGAGGCAATCAGCCCCAGCATTTT.

The chain employs TRBV14 and TRBJ1-2; the match to TRBD1 covers 7 bases. Germline-derived CDR1 and CDR2 are SGHDN and FVKESK. V shed 0 bases and J 8 bases; nucleotides not matched to a gene: 6. This CDR3 spans 14 amino acids. CDR3 nucleotide sequence: TGTGCCAGCAGCCAAGATTATAGGGGGCCAGGCTACACCTTC. As protein: CASSQDYRGPGYTF.

This chain connects TRBV7-9 to TRBJ2-5; possibly TRBD2 for D (6 bases). The CDR3 is 16 residues long. The V and J ends lost 4 bases and 1 base respectively, with 16 bases between them. Germline V gives CDR1 SEHNR, CDR2 FQNEAQ (reference sequence). CDR3 nucleotides: TGTGCCAGCAGCTCCCGGGACTCACGCAGCCAAGAGACCCAGTACTTC. Translated: CASSSRDSRSQETQYF.

The V call is TRBV6-1, the J call TRBJ2-3, with TRBD2 identical over 12 bases. V was pared by 2 bases and J by 4 bases, with 10 bases of the junction left unmatched. The germline V gene encodes CDR1 MNHNS and CDR2 SASEGT. The CDR3 is 18 amino acids. As DNA, the CDR3 is TGTGCCAGCAGTGAAAACCCCCGGACTAGCGGGGTACCAGATACGCAGTATTTT. The encoded protein is CASSENPRTSGVPDTQYF.

The chain uses TRBV5-8 and TRBJ2-7, with 8 bases identical to TRBD1. J lost 6 bases, V lost 4 bases, and 6 bases had no gene match. CDR1 and CDR2 (germline): SGHTS, YDEGEE. The CDR3 spans 13 residues. CDR3 sequence reads: CASSRDRGGEQYF. CDR3 bases: TGTGCCAGCAGCCGCGACAGGGGTGGCGAGCAGTACTTC.

V and J are TRBV5-1 and TRBJ2-1, with TRBD2 matching over 10 bases. Germline lookup yields CDR1 SGHRS and CDR2 YFSETQ. There are 15 residues in the CDR3. Trimming cost V 3 bases and J 4 bases; bases outside gene matches: 4. CDR3 sequence: CASSSGLAEYNEQFF. CDR3 nucleotide sequence: TGCGCCAGCAGCTCCGGACTAGCGGAGTACAATGAGCAGTTCTTC.

This sequence joins TRBV28 and TRBJ2-7, with D perhaps matching TRBD1 (6 bases). V was cut by 6 bases and J by 1 base, with 16 bases left in between. The germline V gene encodes CDR1 MDHEN and CDR2 SYDVKM. The CDR3 is made up of 15 amino acids. This chain's CDR3 is CASSPAGAKSYEQYF. The CDR3 region has the DNA TGTGCCAGCAGCCCGGCAGGGGCCAAGTCCTACGAGCAGTACTTC.

V and J are TRBV5-1 and TRBJ2-2; 8 bases are shared with TRBD2. Germline V gives CDR1 SGHRS, CDR2 YFSETQ. This CDR3 has 15 residues. With 3 bases clipped from V and 5 bases from J, the junction kept 6 bases outside the gene matches. The CDR3 DNA reads as TGCGCCAGCAGCTATAGCGGGATGGATACCGGGGAGCTGTTTTTT. Protein product: CASSYSGMDTGELFF.

The genes are TRBV7-3 and TRBJ1-2, with 7 positions matching TRBD1. This CDR3 has 16 residues. Germline lookup yields CDR1 SGHTA and CDR2 FQGTGA. J lost 2 bases, V lost 2 bases, and 8 bases had no gene match. The CDR3 region is CASSLGRTGLNYGYTF. Here the CDR3 DNA reads TGTGCCAGCAGCTTAGGGCGGACAGGTTTGAACTATGGCTACACCTTC.

The rearrangement uses TRBV30 and TRBJ2-7, with D possibly matching TRBD2 (5 bases). V was trimmed by 0 bases and J by 3 bases, leaving 6 bases between them. The CDR3 extends over 12 amino acids. The germline V gene has CDR1 GTSNPN and CDR2 SVGIG (reference sequence). CDR3 DNA: TGTGCCTGGAGTGTGGGGAGCTACGAGCAGTACTTC. This gives the protein CAWSVGSYEQYF.

This clone showed up just once. The chain joins TRBV6-4 to TRBJ2-1, with TRBD1 matching 9 bases. Germline-derived CDR1 and CDR2 are MRHNA and SNTAGT. The CDR3 covers 13 residues. V shed 6 bases, J shed 8 bases, and the junction held 5 bases outside the gene matches. The CDR3 loop is CASSQDRGDEQFF. Here the CDR3 DNA reads TGTGCCAGCAGCCAGGACAGGGGCGATGAGCAGTTCTTC.

This clone was found a few times. The chain employs TRBV11-2 and TRBJ2-1; TRBD2 matches at 9 bases. The length of the CDR3 is 15 residues. Germline CDR1 reads SGHAT; CDR2 reads FQNNGV. J lost 6 bases, V lost 2 bases, and 5 bases had no gene match. CDR3 DNA sequence: TGTGCCAGCAGCTTAATTAGCGGGAGAGGCAATGAGCAGTTCTTC. It codes for CASSLISGRGNEQFF.

J is TRBJ1-5 and V is TRBV7-8, with D perhaps matching TRBD1 (6 bases). The V and J ends lost 3 bases and 7 bases respectively, with 22 bases between them. Germline CDR1 and CDR2: SGHVS and FQNEAQ. The CDR3 sequence is 17 residues long. CDR3 sequence (DNA): TGTGCCAGCAGCTTGGCCCTACAGGGAAGATCGGGGCAGCCCCAGCATTTT. Translated: CASSLALQGRSGQPQHF.

The chain carries TRBV5-6 and TRBJ2-6; tentatively, D is TRBD1 (6 bases). Trimming pared 2 bases from V and 1 base from J, leaving 7 bases between. Germline CDR1 reads SGHDT; CDR2 reads YYEEEE. There are 15 residues in the CDR3. Written as DNA, the CDR3 is TGTGCCAGCAGCTTCAGGGGTTCTGGGGCCAACGTCCTGACTTTC. Encoded protein: CASSFRGSGANVLTF.

This CDR3 reads CASSRDRSSTGELFF. The CDR3 DNA sequence: TGCGCCAGCAGCCGAGACAGGTCTTCCACCGGGGAGCTGTTTTTT. This chain connects TRBV4-3 to TRBJ2-2; TRBD1 is a possible D gene (6 bases). Germline V gives CDR1 LGHNA, CDR2 YSLEER. Trimming removed 4 bases at V and 4 bases at J, with 13 bases between. CDR3 length: 15 residues.